These 26 T cell receptor beta chains originate from one sample sequenced in a study of blood T cells in healthy people across ages. Then a second PCR, running roughly 7 to 11 cycles, was carried out with a sample-barcoded 5' primer and a J-beta primer mix. TCRdb reprocessed the 5' RACE reads with MiXCR, giving one entry per CDR3 protein. The sample has around 850,000 distinct CDR3 sequences; 30% to 45% are singletons. The specimen sequenced was blood. Receptors originate from a man aged 18 to 30 in good health.

This clonotype was observed many times. The V call is TRBV12-3 or TRBV12-4, the J call TRBJ2-3; D possibly corresponds to TRBD2 (7 bases). Trimming took off 2 bases at V and 6 bases at J, with 9 bases between the two ends. The CDR3 is 13 residues long. The CDR3 loop is CASSLRGGDTQYF. The CDR3, as DNA: TGTGCCAGCAGTTTAAGGGGGGGCGATACGCAGTATTTT.

This clonotype has more than one count but fewer than ten. V gene TRBV20-1 combines with J gene TRBJ2-5; no definite D call. Trimming took off 0 bases at V and 2 bases at J, with 13 bases between the two ends. CDR3 length equals 15 residues. The V gene's germline CDR1 is DFQATT and CDR2 SNEGSKA (reference sequence). CDR3 loop: CSARDPWQKQETQYF. CDR3 sequence (DNA): TGCAGTGCTAGAGATCCATGGCAGAAACAAGAGACCCAGTACTTC.

This clonotype was detected once. This may arise from a read error, as a much more abundant clone is one base away. The CDR3 here is CSGGTVNEQFF. CDR3 coding DNA: TGCAGTGGCGGGACAGTCAATGAGCAGTTCTTC. V and J are TRBV20-1 and TRBJ2-1, with D maybe TRBD1 (7 bases). CDR1 is DFQATT, CDR2 SNEGSKA, per germline (reference sequence). CDR3 length: 11 amino acids. V lost 7 bases, J lost 6 bases, and 10 bases lay in between.

The rearrangement uses TRBV6-5 and TRBJ2-7; 9 bases are a match to TRBD1. The CDR3 has 14 amino acids. Germline assignment: CDR1 MNHEY and CDR2 SVGAGI. With V trimmed by 6 bases and J by 2 bases, 5 bases remained unmatched. Here the CDR3 reads CASRYRGPPYEQYF. CDR3 nucleotide sequence: TGTGCCAGCAGATACAGGGGGCCCCCCTACGAGCAGTACTTC.

The gene calls are TRBV29-1 and TRBJ1-1; 8 positions agree with TRBD1. The J segment lost 7 bases and the V segment lost 4 bases, leaving 8 bases of the junction unmatched. Germline lookup yields CDR1 SQVTM and CDR2 ANQGSEA. The CDR3 totals 13 residues. The CDR3 DNA reads as TGCAGCGTTGGGAACAGGGGGACGGGTGAAGCTTTCTTT. This translates into CSVGNRGTGEAFF.

This clonotype occurred a few times. The rearrangement links TRBV20-1 to TRBJ2-3; 11 bases are a match to TRBD2. Trimming at V came to 6 bases and at J to 5 bases, leaving 10 bases not matched to a gene. The germline CDR1 and CDR2 sequences are DFQATT and SNEGSKA (reference sequence). The CDR3 is made up of 15 amino acids. CDR3 in DNA: TGCAGTGCCACCGGGACTAGCGGACGAATAGATACGCAGTATTTT. Translating gives CSATGTSGRIDTQYF.

This clonotype was recorded at least ten times. The chain uses TRBV18 and TRBJ2-5, with no clear D. Germline assignment: CDR1 KGHSH and CDR2 LQKENI. This CDR3 spans 12 amino acids. The ends were cut back, 8 bases at V and 0 bases at J, with 7 bases in the middle. This chain's CDR3 is CASSPNQETQYF. As DNA, the CDR3 is TGTGCCAGCAGTCCCAACCAAGAGACCCAGTACTTC.

The chain employs TRBV6-6 and TRBJ2-5; 10 bases are shared with TRBD2. The CDR3 loop spans 17 amino acids. CDR1 MNHNY and CDR2 SVGAGI come from the germline V gene (reference sequence). V lost 3 bases and J lost 0; bases outside the gene matches: 7. In DNA form, the CDR3 reads TGTGCCAGCAGTTATTGGGCTAGCGGGGGACACCAAGAGACCCAGTACTTC. Its translation: CASSYWASGGHQETQYF.

In DNA, the CDR3 is TGTGCCAGCAGTACGTACAGGGGTACTAATGAAAAACTGTTTTTT. Its protein is CASSTYRGTNEKLFF. The rearrangement joins TRBV12-3 or TRBV12-4 to TRBJ1-4, with 7 bases fitting TRBD1. The CDR3 is 15 amino acids. V dropped 5 bases and J dropped 2; count of bases not matched to a gene: 5.

This clonotype was counted only a few times. The rearrangement joins TRBV20-1 to TRBJ2-7, with TRBD2 matching over 8 bases. The CDR3 has 17 amino acids. Germline V CDR1 and CDR2: DFQATT, SNEGSKA (reference sequence). V lost 1 base and J lost 7; bases outside the gene matches: 18. The CDR3 DNA reads as TGCAGTGCTAGAGCCCCCCTTCAGCGGGGGAGGATCAATGAGCAGTACTTC. Translation gives CSARAPLQRGRINEQYF.

This clonotype was found many times. This chain uses TRBV25-1 with TRBJ2-7; TRBD1 matches 9 bases. Germline CDR1 and CDR2: MGHDK and SYGVNS. Trimming removed 9 bases from V and 2 bases from J; junction bases left unmatched: 8. The CDR3 contains 14 residues. The CDR3: CASKRDRAPYEQYF. As DNA, the CDR3 is TGTGCCAGTAAGAGGGACAGGGCGCCCTACGAGCAGTACTTC.

This clonotype has just a few counts. The V gene is TRBV10-3, the J gene TRBJ1-1; D is undetermined. The V end was cut by 10 bases, the J end by 4 bases, with 13 bases between. The CDR3 runs to 12 residues. Germline lookup yields CDR1 ENHRY and CDR2 SYGVKD. Here the CDR3 reads CATSADFTEAFF. The CDR3 region has the DNA TGTGCCACCTCGGCCGATTTCACTGAAGCTTTCTTT.

The chain couples TRBV12-3 or TRBV12-4 to TRBJ2-2; D unresolved. This CDR3 comprises 14 residues. V shed 6 bases and J shed 0 bases, with 8 bases lying between them. CDR3 coding DNA: TGTGCCAGCAGCCCAACAGCGAACACCGGGGAGCTGTTTTTT. It translates to CASSPTANTGELFF.

This clonotype was found a few times. V usage is TRBV12-3 or TRBV12-4 and J usage is TRBJ2-7; possible D gene TRBD2, 6 bases. This CDR3 comprises 11 residues. V dropped 9 bases and J dropped 5 bases, with 11 bases sitting between them. The CDR3 sequence: CASLGGNEQYF. The DNA for the CDR3 is TGTGCCAGTTTAGGAGGGAACGAGCAGTACTTC.

The gene calls are TRBV4-2 and TRBJ2-3; no reliable D call. V was cut by 4 bases and J by 0 bases, with 11 bases left in between. CDR3 size: 15 residues. Germline values: CDR1 LGHNA, CDR2 YNFKEQ. CDR3 sequence reads: CASSPIVGSTDTQYF. In DNA, the CDR3 is TGTGCCAGCAGCCCTATCGTTGGCAGCACAGATACGCAGTATTTT.

This clonotype was picked up a small number of times. This chain uses TRBV25-1 with TRBJ1-1, with 7 bases that match TRBD1. In germline, CDR1 is MGHDK, CDR2 SYGVNS. Trimming at V came to 9 bases and at J to 1 base, leaving 5 bases not matched to a gene. This CDR3 is built from 13 residues. CDR3 region: CASTAGGNTEAFF. In nucleotides, the CDR3 is TGTGCCAGTACGGCAGGGGGGAACACTGAAGCTTTCTTT.

As for this clonotype: This may come from a read error, since a much larger clone is one base off. The chain is built from TRBV12-3 or TRBV12-4 and TRBJ2-5; the D call may be TRBD1 or TRBD2 (5 bases each). The CDR3 is 14 amino acids. Deletions cut 7 bases from V and 1 base from J, with 13 bases between. CDR3 sequence reads: CASTPGAIQETQYF. CDR3 in DNA: TGTGCCAGCACCCCCGGGGCTATCCAAGAGACCCAGTACTTC.

V gene TRBV10-3 combines with J gene TRBJ1-1; TRBD1 aligns across 9 bases. V gave up 3 bases and J gave up 2 bases; unmatched junction bases: 4. There are 15 residues in the CDR3. Looked up from germline, CDR1 is ENHRY and CDR2 is SYGVKD. Here the CDR3 reads CAISDRDRANTEAFF. In DNA form, the CDR3 reads TGTGCCATCAGTGATAGGGACAGGGCAAACACTGAAGCTTTCTTT.

A remark on this clonotype: A much larger clone lies a single base off, so this may be a read error. This chain connects TRBV7-2 to TRBJ2-4, with 8 bases that match TRBD2. The J call is in doubt because the DNA end fits TRBJ2-7 better. This CDR3 comprises 13 residues. Per the germline V gene, CDR1 is SGHTA and CDR2 is FQGNSA. CDR3: CAGSHSGGHEQYF. The CDR3 bases are TGTGCCGGCAGTCATTCGGGGGGGCACGAGCAGTACTTC.

On this clonotype: A much larger clone differs by one base, so this may be a read error. This is likely a read error, given that the CDR3 carries no conserved phenylalanine or tryptophan at its end. The chain is built from TRBV7-9 and TRBJ2-1, with a tentative D call TRBD2 (8 bases). With 7 bases removed from V and 4 bases from J, the gap between germline ends came to 20 bases. The CDR3 loop spans 16 amino acids. Germline V lookup: CDR1 SEHNR, CDR2 FQNEAQ (reference sequence). The CDR3 bases are TGTGCCAGCACCGACAGGGCCGGGGGGGGTTACAATGAGCAGTTCATC. Its translation is CASTDRAGGGYNEQFI.

This clonotype came up once. The junction differs from germline at one of its ends, possibly a read error. The rearrangement uses TRBV7-2 and TRBJ1-1; no clear D. Germline V gives CDR1 SGHTA, CDR2 FQGNSA. CDR3 length equals 13 residues. CDR3 amino acids: CASILKMNTEAFF. The CDR3 DNA reads TGTGCCAGCATCTTAAAGATGAACACTGAAGCTTTCTTT.

This clonotype has a handful of counts. This sequence joins TRBV4-1 and TRBJ1-2; 12 bases align to TRBD1. This CDR3 is built from 16 residues. V gave up 1 base and J gave up 2 bases; unmatched junction bases: 2. CDR1 is MGHRA, CDR2 YSYEKL, per germline. The CDR3 DNA reads as TGCGCCAGCAGCCAAGCCGGGACAGGGGGCAACTATGGCTACACCTTC. This gives the protein CASSQAGTGGNYGYTF.

The chain has TRBV2 and TRBJ1-2, with unresolved D. V was pared by 2 bases and J by 5 bases, with 9 bases between. The CDR3 length is 13 residues. CDR1 and CDR2 from the germline V gene are SNHLY and FYNNEI. This CDR3 is CASSERGIYGYTF. The CDR3 DNA sequence: TGTGCCAGCAGTGAAAGAGGGATTTATGGCTACACCTTC. The full variable domain, completed using reference TRBV2 and TRBJ1-2, is EPEVTQTPSHQVTQMGQEVILRCVPISNHLYFYWYRQILGQKVEFLVSFYNNEISEKSEIFDDQFSVERPDGSNFTLKIRSTKLEDSAMYFCASSERGIYGYTFGSGTRLTVV.

With respect to this clonotype: A much larger clone sits a single nucleotide away, making a read error possible. The chain joins TRBV7-2 to TRBJ2-7, with D tentatively TRBD1 or TRBD2 (5 bases each). The tail of the sequence fits TRBJ2-5 better, so the J call may be wrong. Per the germline V gene, CDR1 is SGHTA and CDR2 is FQGNSA. The CDR3 runs 13 residues. Here the CDR3 DNA reads TGTGCCAGCATCTTTGGGACGGTAGAGACCCAGTACTTC. Translated, it gives CASIFGTVETQYF.

The rearrangement joins TRBV6-2 or TRBV6-3 to TRBJ1-2; 7 nucleotides line up with TRBD1. The length of the CDR3 is 13 residues. Trimming at V came to 6 bases and at J to 3 bases, leaving 4 bases not matched to a gene. From germline, CDR1 is MNHEY and CDR2 SVGEGT. CDR3 bases: TGTGCCAGCAGGAACGACAGGGACTATGGCTACACCTTC. Its translation: CASRNDRDYGYTF.

This rearrangement joins TRBV24-1 to TRBJ2-1; D may correspond to TRBD1 or TRBD2 (5 bases each). This CDR3 spans 18 amino acids. Between the trimmed V and J ends, which lost 4 bases and 7 bases, there was a span of 25 bases. Germline V gene lookup returns CDR1 KGHDR and CDR2 SFDVKD. The CDR3 DNA reads TGTGCCACCAGTGACCCAGCTGGGGACGCGGGTACGGGAAATGAGCAGTTCTTC. Amino acid sequence: CATSDPAGDAGTGNEQFF.